This TCR beta chain is from a study of cytomegalovirus exposure and HLA in healthy donors. Study context: Genotyping of 398 donors showed that about 84% belonged to the Caucasian-associated ancestry cluster. Study observations and caveats: Later on, an analysis showed TCR association rates differing by HLA locus, with DRB1 the most and HLA-C the fewest. A few chains tied to CMV proved CMV antigen-specific in vitro.

Primers included in the PCR were 60 Vbeta and 13 Jbeta primers. Using immunoSEQ multiplex PCR, the repertoire was profiled, and TCRdb retains in-frame clones only, with some absent. Of fewer than 150,000 clones listed, around 78% are singletons. The CDR3 is made up of 13 amino acids. Germline lookup yields CDR1 SGHNT and CDR2 YYREEE (reference sequence). Deletions cut 1 base from V and 3 bases from J, with 7 bases between. Worth noting for this clone: No antigen is known for it.

Healthy donors of bone marrow made up the group. The receptor was derived from a male donor in good health and CMV-seronegative. The V call is TRBV5-4, the J call TRBJ2-5; a possible D gene is TRBD2 (5 bases). The sample comprised PBMCs. The CDR3 nucleotides read TGTGCCAGCAGCTTGCCGGAGGAAGAGACCCAGTACTTC. Its translation: CASSLPEEETQYF.